Here is one T cell receptor beta chain with its context. The data were obtained in a study of cytomegalovirus exposure and HLA in healthy donors. Primers: 60 Vbeta forward and 13 Jbeta reverse. Sequenced by immunoSEQ multiplex PCR; TCRdb stores in-frame clones only, minus some. The sample consists of roughly 140,000 clones, around 78% of them appearing once. The CDR3 has 12 residues. V was pared by 8 bases and J by 0 bases, with 6 bases between. The germline CDR1 and CDR2 sequences are SGDLS and YYNGEE. This clonotype originated in a man aged 35 to 55 in good health and CMV-seropositive. Sequenced input: PBMCs. The chain carries TRBV9 and TRBJ1-3, with D unclear. This CDR3 reads CASSNSGNTIYF. CDR3 sequence (DNA): TGTGCCAGTTCCAACTCTGGAAACACCATATATTTT.